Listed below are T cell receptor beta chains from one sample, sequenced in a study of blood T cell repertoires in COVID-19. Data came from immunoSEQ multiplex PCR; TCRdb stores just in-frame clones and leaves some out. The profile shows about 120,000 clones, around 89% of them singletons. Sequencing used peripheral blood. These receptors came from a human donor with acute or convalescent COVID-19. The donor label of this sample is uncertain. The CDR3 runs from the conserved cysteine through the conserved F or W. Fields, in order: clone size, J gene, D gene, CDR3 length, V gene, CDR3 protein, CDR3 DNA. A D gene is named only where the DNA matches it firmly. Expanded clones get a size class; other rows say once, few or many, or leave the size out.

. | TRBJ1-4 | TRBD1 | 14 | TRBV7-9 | CASSLNAGQGKLFF | TGTGCCAGCAGCTTAAACGCCGGACAGGGGAAACTGTTTTTT
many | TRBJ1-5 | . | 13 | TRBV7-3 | CASSLDEGQPQHF | TGTGCCAGCAGCTTGGATGAGGGTCAGCCCCAGCATTTT
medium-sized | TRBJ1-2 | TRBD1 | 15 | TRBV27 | CASSFLATGGHGYTF | TGTGCCAGCAGTTTTTTGGCGACAGGGGGACATGGCTACACCTTC
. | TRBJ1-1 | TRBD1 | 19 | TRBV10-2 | CAIRLSGTGGSPRNTEAFF | TGCGCCATAAGACTTTCCGGGACAGGGGGCTCCCCGAGGAACACTGAAGCTTTCTTT
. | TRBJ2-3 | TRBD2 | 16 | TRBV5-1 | CASSLAPSGGADTQYF | TGCGCCAGCAGCTTGGCCCCTAGCGGGGGGGCGGATACGCAGTATTTT
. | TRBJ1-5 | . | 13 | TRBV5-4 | CASSTTVNQPQHF | TGTGCCAGCAGCACGACAGTCAATCAGCCCCAGCATTTT
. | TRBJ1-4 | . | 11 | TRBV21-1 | CASRSREKLFF | TGTGCCAGCAGGTCCAGGGAAAAACTGTTTTTT
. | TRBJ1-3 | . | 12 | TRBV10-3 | CVTGSSGNTIYF | TGTGTAACGGGAAGCTCTGGAAACACCATATATTTT
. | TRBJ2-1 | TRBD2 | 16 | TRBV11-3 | CASSLRLGGEGNEQFF | TGTGCCAGCAGCTTACGACTAGGCGGGGAGGGGAATGAGCAGTTCTTC
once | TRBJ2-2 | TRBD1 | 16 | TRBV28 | CASSPVTGAVTGELFF | TGTGCCAGCAGTCCCGTGACAGGGGCCGTAACCGGGGAGCTGTTTTTT
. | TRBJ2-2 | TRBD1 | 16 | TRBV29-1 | CSVETGVRTYTGELFF | TGCAGCGTAGAAACAGGGGTACGTACCTACACCGGGGAGCTGTTTTTT
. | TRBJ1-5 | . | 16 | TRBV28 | CASSSHTGRLNQPQHF | TGTGCCAGCAGTTCCCATACAGGTAGGCTTAATCAGCCCCAGCATTTT
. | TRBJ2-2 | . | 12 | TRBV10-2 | CASKLLSGELFF | TGCGCCAGTAAATTGTTGAGCGGGGAGCTGTTTTTT
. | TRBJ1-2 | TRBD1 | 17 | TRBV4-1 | CASSQVAGQGANYGYTF | TGCGCCAGCAGCCAAGTAGCGGGACAGGGAGCTAACTATGGCTACACCTTC
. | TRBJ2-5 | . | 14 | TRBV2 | CASSSQIPQETQYF | TGTGCCAGCAGCTCACAGATCCCTCAAGAGACCCAGTACTTC
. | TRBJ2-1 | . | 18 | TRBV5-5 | CASSPSPLRVGTYNEQFF | TGTGCCAGCAGCCCTTCTCCGCTAAGGGTCGGGACCTACAATGAGCAGTTCTTC
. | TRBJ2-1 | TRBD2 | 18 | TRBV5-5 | CASSLARLAGGKYNEQFF | TGTGCCAGCAGCTTGGCCCGACTAGCGGGAGGGAAATACAATGAGCAGTTCTTC
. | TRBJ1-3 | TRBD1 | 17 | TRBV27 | CASSPTRGHAFGNTIYF | TGTGCCAGCAGTCCGACCAGGGGGCATGCTTTTGGAAACACCATATATTTT
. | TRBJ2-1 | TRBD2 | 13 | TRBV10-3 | CAIESGRYNEQFF | TGTGCCATCGAGAGCGGGAGGTACAATGAGCAGTTCTTC
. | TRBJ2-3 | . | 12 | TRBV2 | CASSDFTDTQYF | TGTGCCAGCAGTGACTTCACAGATACGCAGTATTTT
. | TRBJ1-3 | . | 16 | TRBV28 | CASSSSGDGSGNTIYF | TGTGCCAGCAGTTCATCAGGGGACGGCTCTGGAAACACCATATATTTT
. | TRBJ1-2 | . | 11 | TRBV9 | CASSAEYGYTF | TGTGCCAGCAGCGCCGAGTATGGCTACACCTTC
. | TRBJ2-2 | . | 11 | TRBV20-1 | CSVRYTGELFF | TGCAGTGTTCGGTACACCGGGGAGCTGTTTTTT
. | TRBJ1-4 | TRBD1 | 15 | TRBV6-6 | CASSYGGHRGEKLFF | TGTGCCAGCAGTTACGGGGGGCACAGGGGGGAAAAACTGTTTTTT
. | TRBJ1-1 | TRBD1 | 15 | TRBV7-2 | CASSTRQGRYTEAFF | TGTGCCAGCAGCACCCGACAGGGAAGGTACACTGAAGCTTTCTTT
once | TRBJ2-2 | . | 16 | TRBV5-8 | CASSLGTGFNTGELFF | TGTGCCAGCAGCTTGGGAACAGGGTTTAACACCGGGGAGCTGTTTTTT
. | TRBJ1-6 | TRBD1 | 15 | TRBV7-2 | CASTTTGRNNSPLHF | TGTGCCAGCACTACGACAGGGAGGAATAATTCACCCCTCCACTTT
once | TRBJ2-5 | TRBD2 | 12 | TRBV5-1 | CASSQWEGAQYF | TGCGCCAGCAGCCAGTGGGAGGGAGCCCAGTACTTC
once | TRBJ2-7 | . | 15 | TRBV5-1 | CASSLRSGGPYEQYF | TGCGCCAGCAGCTTGAGGTCCGGGGGACCATACGAGCAGTACTTC
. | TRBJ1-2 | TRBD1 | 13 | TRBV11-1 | CASSRDSGFGYTF | TGTGCCAGCAGCCGGGACAGCGGCTTTGGCTACACCTTC
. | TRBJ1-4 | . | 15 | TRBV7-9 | CASSFPQTTNEKLFF | TGTGCCAGCAGCTTTCCACAGACAACTAATGAAAAACTGTTTTTT
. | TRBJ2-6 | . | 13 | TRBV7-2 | CASSFFGANVLTF | TGTGCCAGCAGCTTCTTTGGGGCCAACGTCCTGACTTTC
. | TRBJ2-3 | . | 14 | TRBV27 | CASSLSRATDTQYF | TGTGCCAGCAGTTTATCGAGGGCCACAGATACGCAGTATTTT
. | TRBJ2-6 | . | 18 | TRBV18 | CASSPTPGDSSGANVLTF | TGTGCCAGCTCTCCCACCCCCGGGGATAGCTCTGGGGCCAACGTCCTGACTTTC